Here is one T cell receptor (beta chain) with its context. Its antigen is still unknown. The germline V gene has CDR1 SNHLY and CDR2 FYNNEI. CDR3 length: 12 amino acids. With 8 bases clipped from V and 4 bases from J, the junction kept 3 bases outside the gene matches. Nominal health characterized the donors when sampled, though unrecorded immune exposures were likely. This sample is drawn from a study of cytomegalovirus exposure and HLA in healthy donors. Findings of the study overall: The authors later found most CMV-associated TCR beta chains appeared HLA-restricted. Rare sequences made up most TCRs, while some public TCRs were found in many donors.

Primers included in the PCR were 60 Vbeta and 13 Jbeta primers. The assay was immunoSEQ multiplex PCR, and TCRdb's table has in-frame clones only and misses some. The sample consists of about 120,000 clones, 80% of them appearing once. Input material: PBMCs. The V and J genes are TRBV2 and TRBJ1-2; 8 nucleotides line up with TRBD1. This TCR was sampled from a female donor in good health and CMV-seropositive. The CDR3 protein is CASVGQGYGYTF. CDR3 in DNA: TGTGCCAGCGTCGGACAGGGCTATGGCTACACCTTC.